Listed below are T cell receptor beta chains from one sample, sequenced in a study of blood T cell repertoires in COVID-19. TCRdb's copy holds only in-frame clones and misses some; the assay was immunoSEQ multiplex PCR. This table has 450,000 or so clones, around 90% appearing once. Material for sequencing was peripheral blood. The receptors were sampled from a man aged 18 to 35 with COVID-19, enrolled during active disease. CDR3s include the opening cysteine and the closing phenylalanine or tryptophan. Each record gives: J gene, V gene, D gene, clone size, CDR3 protein, CDR3 DNA. D genes are given only for firm matches. Rows may omit the clone size; those that give it use once, few, many or a size class.

>TRBJ1-2|TRBV2|TRBD1|-
CASSTGTGGPNYGYTF
TGTGCCAGCAGCACCGGGACAGGGGGGCCGAACTATGGCTACACCTTC
>TRBJ1-6|TRBV2|-|-
CVSSLGANSPLHF
TGTGTCTCAAGCCTAGGGGCGAATTCACCCCTCCACTTT
>TRBJ2-1|TRBV5-1|TRBD2|-
CASSLVSGSAYEQFF
TGCGCCAGCAGCTTGGTAAGCGGGAGCGCTTATGAGCAGTTCTTC
>TRBJ2-3|TRBV7-9|-|-
CASSRNRVGDTQYF
TGTGCCAGCAGCCGGAACAGGGTAGGAGATACGCAGTATTTT
>TRBJ1-2|TRBV6-6|-|few
CASSHRPERVGNYGYTF
TGTGCCAGCAGTCACCGACCGGAGAGGGTGGGGAACTATGGCTACACCTTC
>TRBJ2-1|TRBV5-6|TRBD1|-
CASSLYGTGLVEQFF
TGTGCCAGCAGCTTGTACGGGACAGGGTTAGTGGAGCAGTTCTTC
>TRBJ2-1|TRBV5-4|-|once
CASRQDYNEQFF
TGTGCCAGCCGACAAGACTACAATGAGCAGTTCTTC
>TRBJ2-7|TRBV28|-|-
CASTPGPGALEQYF
TGTGCCAGCACCCCGGGTCCAGGGGCCCTGGAGCAGTACTTC
>TRBJ2-7|TRBV5-5|TRBD1|-
CASSSVYGTALYEQYF
TGTGCCAGCAGCTCTGTATACGGGACAGCACTTTACGAGCAGTACTTC
>TRBJ2-7|TRBV7-9|TRBD1|-
CAGPAWTGLHEQYF
TGTGCCGGGCCCGCCTGGACAGGGCTCCACGAGCAGTACTTC
>TRBJ2-7|TRBV18|TRBD2|-
CASSDSGLRAYEQYF
TGTGCCAGCTCCGATAGCGGGTTAAGAGCCTACGAGCAGTACTTC
>TRBJ2-2|TRBV7-6|-|-
CASSLSIESFSGELFF
TGTGCCAGCAGCTTATCTATCGAGTCCTTTTCCGGGGAGCTGTTTTTT
>TRBJ2-3|TRBV7-3|TRBD2|-
CASSTRLAGRDTQYF
TGTGCCAGCAGCACGAGACTAGCGGGGCGAGATACGCAGTATTTT
>TRBJ2-7|TRBV6-5|TRBD1|few
CASRGPGSYEQYF
TGTGCCTCAAGGGGGCCAGGTTCCTACGAGCAGTACTTC
>TRBJ1-2|TRBV25-1|-|-
CASSESTGANGYTF
TGTGCCAGCAGTGAATCGACAGGAGCCAATGGCTACACCTTC
>TRBJ1-3|TRBV6-1|-|-
CASSDRGAGNTIYF
TGTGCCAGCAGTGACAGGGGTGCTGGAAACACCATATATTTT
>TRBJ2-7|TRBV10-3|-|once
CAISESRESYEQYF
TGTGCCATCAGTGAGTCGAGAGAATCCTACGAGCAGTACTTC
>TRBJ1-3|TRBV7-2|TRBD1|-
CASSLLQGAGNTIYF
TGTGCCAGCAGCCTTCTACAGGGGGCTGGAAACACCATATATTTT
>TRBJ1-2|TRBV6-5|TRBD1|-
CASRQGQPTTYGYTF
TGTGCCAGCAGGCAGGGACAGCCTACCACCTATGGCTACACCTTC
>TRBJ1-1|TRBV13|TRBD1|-
CASSLSPRTGYLGTEAFF
TGTGCCAGCAGCTTAAGCCCCCGGACAGGGTATTTGGGGACTGAAGCTTTCTTT
>TRBJ2-7|TRBV12-3/TRBV12-4|-|-
CASSLRQHYEQYF
TGTGCCAGCAGTTTACGACAGCATTACGAGCAGTACTTC
>TRBJ1-1|TRBV2|-|-
CASSELVRGSGDTEAFF
TGTGCCAGCAGTGAATTGGTTAGAGGGTCGGGGGACACTGAAGCTTTCTTT
>TRBJ1-1|TRBV19|-|-
CASSINRGTGLGKAFF
TGTGCCAGTAGTATTAATAGGGGTACAGGGTTAGGGAAAGCTTTCTTT
>TRBJ2-1|TRBV5-5|-|-
CASSAATTEQFF
TGTGCCAGCAGCGCGGCTACGACCGAGCAGTTCTTC
>TRBJ1-1|TRBV7-8|-|once
CASSLISPMNTEAFF
TGTGCCAGCAGCTTAATCAGTCCAATGAACACTGAAGCTTTCTTT
>TRBJ1-1|TRBV5-1|-|-
CASSLAPNRNTEAFF
TGCGCCAGCAGCTTGGCCCCAAACAGGAACACTGAAGCTTTCTTT
>TRBJ1-2|TRBV5-1|-|-
CASSLGQVNYGYTF
TGCGCCAGCAGCTTGGGACAGGTTAACTATGGCTACACCTTC
>TRBJ2-1|TRBV7-7|TRBD2|-
CASSFGLAGVNEQFF
TGTGCTAGCAGCTTCGGACTAGCGGGAGTCAATGAGCAGTTCTTC
>TRBJ1-2|TRBV24-1|TRBD1|-
CATSDATGTGLGYGYTF
TGTGCCACCAGTGATGCCACCGGGACAGGGCTAGGCTATGGCTACACCTTC
>TRBJ2-7|TRBV12-3/TRBV12-4|TRBD1|-
CASRTGGGYEQYF
TGTGCCAGTCGTACAGGGGGCGGATACGAGCAGTACTTC
>TRBJ2-3|TRBV15|-|-
CATSRDRGSSTDTQYF
TGTGCCACCAGCAGAGATCGGGGATCTAGCACAGATACGCAGTATTTT